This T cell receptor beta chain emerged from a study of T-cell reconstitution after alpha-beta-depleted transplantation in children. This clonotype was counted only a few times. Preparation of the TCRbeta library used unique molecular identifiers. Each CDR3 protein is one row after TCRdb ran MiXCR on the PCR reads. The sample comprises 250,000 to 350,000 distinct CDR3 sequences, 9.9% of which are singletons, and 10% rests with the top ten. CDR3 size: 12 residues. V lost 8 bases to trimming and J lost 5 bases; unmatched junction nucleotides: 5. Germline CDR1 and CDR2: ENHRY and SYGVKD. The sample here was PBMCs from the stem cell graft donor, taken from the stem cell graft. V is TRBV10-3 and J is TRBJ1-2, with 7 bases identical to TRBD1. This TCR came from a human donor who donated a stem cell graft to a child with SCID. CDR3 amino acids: CAISGGDYGYTF. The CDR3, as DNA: TGTGCCATCTCAGGGGGGGATTATGGCTACACCTTC.